This T cell receptor beta chain is from a study of beta chain features in type 1 diabetes. All of the isolated RNA was reverse transcribed, so expressed TCRB transcripts were sequenced. Measured with immunoSEQ multiplex PCR; TCRdb has only the in-frame clones, and not every one. This table holds approximately 110,000 clones, 40% found once. The single heparinised draw taken from each donor contained about 100 mL of blood on average. This clone was observed a handful of times. CDR1 is SGHTS, CDR2 YDEGEE, per germline. CDR3 length: 14 amino acids. V lost 4 bases and J 2 bases, leaving 13 bases between the germline ends.

V is TRBV5-8 and J is TRBJ2-7; D is possibly TRBD2 (6 bases). The sequence derives from a woman aged 18-29 years in good health. Sequenced sample: stem cell memory CD4+ T cells from blood. The CDR3 bases are TGTGCCAGCAGCGCCTTACGACTAGCCTACGAGCAGTACTTC. This sequence encodes CASSALRLAYEQYF.